Below, 16 T cell receptor beta chains from the same sample are listed, as sequenced in a study of blood T cells in healthy people across ages. The use of a sample-barcoded 5' primer and a J-beta primer mix characterized a second PCR of roughly 7 to 11 cycles. MiXCR, run by TCRdb on the 5' RACE reads, gives a single entry per CDR3 protein. This sample has fewer than 750,000 distinct CDR3 sequences, with around half found just once. What was sequenced was blood. Receptor source: a man aged 80 or over in good health.

V gene TRBV7-6 combines with J gene TRBJ2-1, with 8 bases aligning to TRBD1. The V and J ends lost 4 bases and 8 bases, in that order; junction bases with no gene match: 22. This CDR3 spans 19 amino acids. CDR1 is SGHVS and CDR2 is FNYEAQ in the germline V gene. The CDR3 DNA reads as TGTGCCAGCAGCTCACCGGGACAGGTCCGAAACTGGGGGATTGATGAGCAGTTCTTC. Residues: CASSSPGQVRNWGIDEQFF.

V is TRBV13 and J is TRBJ2-1; possibly TRBD2 for D (6 bases). The V end lost 6 bases, the J end lost 6 bases, and 30 bases lay between the germline ends. Germline CDR1 and CDR2: PRHDT and FYEKMQ (reference sequence). The CDR3 sequence is 19 residues long. CDR3 region: CASSPRVPSSDPKGNEQFF. In DNA form, the CDR3 reads TGTGCCAGCAGTCCCCGGGTCCCTTCTAGCGACCCAAAGGGCAATGAGCAGTTCTTC. The whole variable domain, remainder taken from reference TRBV13 and TRBJ2-1, is AAGVIQSPRHLIKEKRETATLKCYPIPRHDTVYWYQQGPGQDPQFLISFYEKMQSDKGSIPDRFSAQQFSDYHSELNMSSLELGDSALYFCASSPRVPSSDPKGNEQFFGPGTRLTVL.

The chain joins TRBV15 to TRBJ1-4; no definite D call. V lost 3 bases, J lost 1 base, and 6 bases lay in between. CDR3 length: 14 residues. The germline CDR1 and CDR2 sequences are LNHNV and YYDKDF (reference sequence). CDR3 protein: CATSRAETNEKLFF. Here the CDR3 DNA reads TGTGCCACCAGCAGGGCGGAAACTAATGAAAAACTGTTTTTT.

This clonotype showed up many times. The chain has TRBV12-5 and TRBJ2-1; no definite D call. This CDR3 contains 11 residues. Per the germline V gene, CDR1 is LGHNT and CDR2 is FRNRAP. Trimming left V 5 bases short and J 2 bases short, with 1 base between. The CDR3 here is CASGPYNEQFF. For the CDR3, the DNA is TGTGCTAGTGGTCCCTACAATGAGCAGTTCTTC.

V and J are TRBV6-2 or TRBV6-3 and TRBJ1-1; D gene unclear. Germline V gene data show CDR1 as MNHEY and CDR2 as SVGEGT. The length of the CDR3 is 14 residues. The V gene lost 2 bases and the J gene lost 0 bases, with 7 bases spanning the gap. CDR3 bases: TGTGCCAGCAGTTACCGTGAAGTGAACACTGAAGCTTTCTTT. It yields the protein CASSYREVNTEAFF.

The chain recombines TRBV5-5 with TRBJ2-5; possible D gene TRBD1, 5 bases. With the DNA end fitting TRBJ2-7 better, the J assignment may be wrong. The germline V gene has CDR1 SGHKS and CDR2 YYEKEE (reference sequence). CDR3 length equals 14 residues. The CDR3 is CASNPTVNSYEQYF. For the CDR3, the DNA is TGTGCCAGCAACCCGACAGTAAATTCCTACGAGCAGTACTTC.

The CDR3 reads CASSLAAGDSPEQFF. CDR3 DNA: TGTGCCAGCAGCTTGGCGGCGGGAGACAGTCCTGAGCAGTTCTTC. V is TRBV5-4 and J is TRBJ2-1; TRBD2 aligns across 7 bases. The CDR3 runs 15 residues. V gave up 0 bases and J gave up 9 bases; unmatched junction bases: 9. Germline CDR1 and CDR2: SGHNT and YYREEE (reference sequence).

The chain uses TRBV20-1 and TRBJ1-5; possibly TRBD1 for D (5 bases). CDR3 length equals 14 residues. The V end lost 3 bases, the J end lost 0 bases, and 9 bases lay between the germline ends. CDR1 and CDR2 (germline): DFQATT, SNEGSKA (reference sequence). CDR3 protein: CSARTVDSNQPQHF. CDR3 sequence (DNA): TGCAGTGCTAGGACAGTAGATAGCAATCAGCCCCAGCATTTT.

This clonotype has ten or more counts. J is TRBJ2-7 and V is TRBV5-1, with D tentatively TRBD1 (6 bases). Looked up from germline, CDR1 is SGHRS and CDR2 is YFSETQ. Trimming took off 4 bases at V and 2 bases at J, with 16 bases between the two ends. The CDR3 sequence is 15 residues long. The CDR3 DNA reads as TGCGCCAGCAGCCCCCTGGACAGTAGGGCCTACGAGCAGTACTTC. This encodes CASSPLDSRAYEQYF.

The V call is TRBV12-3 or TRBV12-4, the J call TRBJ2-1; the match to TRBD2 covers 11 bases. CDR3 length equals 16 residues. J was trimmed by 2 bases and V by 1 base; bases with no gene match: 1. CDR3 residues: CASSLELAGAYNEQFF. CDR3 DNA: TGTGCCAGCAGTTTAGAACTAGCGGGGGCCTACAATGAGCAGTTCTTC.

The chain combines TRBV7-2 with TRBJ2-5; 7 positions match TRBD2. Germline V gene sequence: CDR1 SGHTA, CDR2 FQGNSA. CDR3 size: 17 residues. The junction had 9 bases not matched to a gene; V was cut back by 1 base and J by 1 base. CDR3 sequence (DNA): TGTGCCAGCAGCTTAGGAAGCCAGGCTAGCGGCCAAGAGACCCAGTACTTC. Amino acid sequence: CASSLGSQASGQETQYF.

This chain connects TRBV7-3 to TRBJ2-7; possibly TRBD2 for D (5 bases). Germline V gene data show CDR1 as SGHTA and CDR2 as FQGTGA. V lost 4 bases and J 7 bases, leaving 14 bases between the germline ends. The CDR3 totals 13 residues. CDR3 loop: CASSSGLMGEQYF. DNA of the CDR3: TGTGCCAGCAGCTCCGGACTGATGGGGGAGCAGTACTTC.

This clonotype has only a few counts. The genes are TRBV20-1 and TRBJ1-5; a weak D match, TRBD1 (6 bases). V was clipped by 6 bases and J by 6 bases, with 15 bases between them. The length of the CDR3 is 13 residues. Germline V gene data show CDR1 as DFQATT and CDR2 as SNEGSKA (reference sequence). CDR3 sequence reads: CSADAQGGQPQHF. The CDR3 DNA reads as TGCAGTGCGGATGCACAGGGTGGTCAGCCCCAGCATTTT.

The CDR3 sequence: CASSSTGVSSPLHF. CDR3 nucleotides: TGTGCCAGCAGTTCCACAGGGGTTAGCTCACCCCTCCACTTT. The V call is TRBV12-3 or TRBV12-4, the J call TRBJ1-6, with 7 bases matching TRBD1. J was trimmed by 10 bases and V by 4 bases; bases with no gene match: 7. The length of the CDR3 is 14 residues.

The J gene is TRBJ1-1, the V gene TRBV12-3 or TRBV12-4, with D maybe TRBD1 (5 bases). The V gene lost 10 bases and the J gene lost 1 base, with 13 bases spanning the gap. The CDR3 has 13 residues. CDR3 sequence: CATRGEGNTEAFF. CDR3 coding DNA: TGTGCCACCCGAGGGGAGGGGAACACTGAAGCTTTCTTT.

The table lists this clonotype with a few counts. This sequence joins TRBV3-1 and TRBJ2-5, with D uncertain. Trimming removed 8 bases from V and 3 bases from J, with 4 bases in between. The CDR3 spans 10 residues. Germline CDR1 reads LGHDT; CDR2 reads YNNKEL (reference sequence). Written as DNA, the CDR3 is TGTGCCAGCGGGAAAGAGACCCAGTACTTC. This gives the protein CASGKETQYF.